This entry lists 5 T cell receptor beta chains sequenced from one sample in a study of cytomegalovirus exposure and HLA in healthy donors. In the PCR, 60 Vbeta and 13 Jbeta primers were used. The data were produced by immunoSEQ multiplex PCR, yet TCRdb's version contains in-frame clones alone and is incomplete. Here the sample spans about 150,000 clones, 75% to 85% being singletons. The sequencing sample was made of PBMCs. Source of these receptors: a female donor in good health and CMV-seropositive.

CDR3 amino acids: CASSGGTSGRAYEQYF. The CDR3 nucleotides are TGCGCCAGCAGCGGCGGGACTAGCGGGAGAGCCTACGAGCAGTACTTC. The V and J genes are TRBV5-1 and TRBJ2-7, with 14 bases lining up with TRBD2. With 4 bases clipped from V and 2 bases from J, the junction kept 5 bases outside the gene matches. CDR1 is SGHRS and CDR2 is YFSETQ in the germline V gene. The CDR3 has 16 amino acids. The full variable domain, with the rest looked up from reference TRBV5-1 and TRBJ2-7, is KAGVTQTPRYLIKTRGQQVTLSCSPISGHRSVSWYQQTPGQGLQFLFEYFSETQRNKGNFPGRFSGRQFSNSRSEMNVSTLELGDSALYLCASSGGTSGRAYEQYFGPGTRLTVT.

The chain joins TRBV10-3 to TRBJ2-2; D perhaps matches TRBD2 (5 bases). This CDR3 is built from 16 residues. V was trimmed by 0 bases and J by 2 bases, leaving 10 bases between them. Germline V gives CDR1 ENHRY, CDR2 SYGVKD. The CDR3 bases are TGTGCCATCAGTGAGTCAGGAGGCGGTAACACCGGGGAGCTGTTTTTT. It is translated as CAISESGGGNTGELFF.

As DNA, the CDR3 is TGTGCCAGCAGGAGGGATATGAACTATGGCTACACCTTC. This translates into CASRRDMNYGYTF. This chain links TRBV6-5 with TRBJ1-2, with D unclear. Per the germline V gene, CDR1 is MNHEY and CDR2 is SVGAGI. CDR3 size: 13 residues. The V end was cut by 6 bases, the J end by 2 bases, with 10 bases between.

This chain uses TRBV6-6 with TRBJ1-1; 7 nucleotides match TRBD1. Germline values: CDR1 MNHNY, CDR2 SVGAGI (reference sequence). Trimming cost V 6 bases and J 11 bases; bases outside gene matches: 6. The CDR3 extends over 11 amino acids. In nucleotides, the CDR3 is TGTGCCAGCAGATTTGACAGGGCGGCTTTCTTT. Translated: CASRFDRAAFF.

V usage is TRBV6-1 and J usage is TRBJ2-7; perhaps TRBD1 as D (5 bases). With 6 bases removed from V and 0 bases from J, the gap between germline ends came to 9 bases. The CDR3 is 13 residues long. Germline values: CDR1 MNHNS, CDR2 SASEGT. The CDR3 reads CASRDISSYEQYF. CDR3 sequence (DNA): TGTGCCAGCAGGGACATTAGCTCCTACGAGCAGTACTTC.